The present entry profiles one TCR beta chain with its context. The clone's antigen remains unknown. No clone much larger than this one lies a single base away; base qualities are absent. These data come from a study of blood T cell repertoires in COVID-19 (dated by TCRdb to 2020 to 2022). Study-level background: Collaborator samples came from the United States, Italy and Spain and covered acute and convalescent phases of COVID-19. The prospective study material was composed of cDNA or gDNA derived from T cells, B-cell-depleted T cells, or PBMCs. Subjects who had been exposed to COVID-19, were actively infected with it, or had recovered from it provided the deeply sampled blood TCRbeta repertoires that made up the dataset. A freely available public database, intended as a resource for researchers studying the immune response to SARS-CoV-2, is where the repertoires were released. The samples were drawn from the first 160 participants of the ongoing ImmuneRACE study and from about 1,200 subjects provided by 6 global collaborators. The sample metadata nearly always contained a de-identified subject ID, COVID-19 status, age in years and sex. Where available, HLA class I and class II types were taken from metadata supplied by the sample provider and were not determined by assay-based typing.

CDR1 and CDR2 (SGHTA, FQGTGA) derive from the germline V gene. V trim: 5 bases; J trim: 1 base; unmatched bases: 6. Reading from cysteine to phenylalanine, the CDR3 counts 15 amino acids. Left in the record is the CDR3 DNA by itself, 45 bases read in frame from the first base. Whole blood was collected in K2EDTA tubes by collaborating institutions according to the institutions' own protocols. Collaborator samples were shipped for TCRbeta analysis as frozen whole blood, isolated PBMCs, or DNA extracted from either sample type. General study outcomes and caveats: How much clinical and demographic metadata was included differed by source and by participant, and the metadata was provided uncurated.

The immunoSEQ Assay, a bias-controlled multiplex PCR, was used to amplify TCRbeta CDR3 regions from genomic DNA. The paper's data handling went like this. Within the assay, amplification of reference gene primers was used to estimate how many nucleated cells each sample contained. To quantify the absolute abundance of each unique TCRbeta CDR3 rearrangement, sequence reads were collapsed and filtered. For each sample, productive Simpson clonality was calculated as the square root of Simpson's diversity index over productive rearrangements. TCRdb carries this immuneACCESS record with in-frame sequences only. Its versions omit some clonotypes, under half of them owing to an unresolved V gene in the studies checked, with the rest unexplained. V, J and clone size are taken as reported in that table, and D and trimming were inferred from the DNA itself. The sample data list more than 60,000 clones, and around 87% of these were observed just once. Roughly 7% of the sample lies in the top ten.

In this chain, TRBV7-3 is recombined with TRBJ2-7, with 9 bases in between that match TRBD1. The sample consisted of peripheral blood. The origin of this receptor is a man aged 55 to 69 with acute or convalescent COVID-19. The CDR3 has the sequence CASSPSTGGSYEQYF. The DNA sequence is as follows: TGTGCCAGCAGCCCTTCGACAGGGGGGTCCTACGAGCAGTACTTC.